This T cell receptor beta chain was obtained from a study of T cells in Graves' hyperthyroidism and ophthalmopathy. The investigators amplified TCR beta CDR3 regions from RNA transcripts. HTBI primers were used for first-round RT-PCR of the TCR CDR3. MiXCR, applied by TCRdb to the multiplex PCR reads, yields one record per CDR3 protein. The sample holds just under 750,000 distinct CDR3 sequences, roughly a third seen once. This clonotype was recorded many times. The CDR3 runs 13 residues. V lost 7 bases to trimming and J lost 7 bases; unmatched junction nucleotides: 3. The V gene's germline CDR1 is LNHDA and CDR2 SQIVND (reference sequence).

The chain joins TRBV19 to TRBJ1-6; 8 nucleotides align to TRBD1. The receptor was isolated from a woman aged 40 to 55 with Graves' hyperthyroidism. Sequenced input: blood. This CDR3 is CASTGQANSPLHF. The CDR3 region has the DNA TGTGCCAGTACGGGACAGGCGAATTCACCCCTCCACTTT.